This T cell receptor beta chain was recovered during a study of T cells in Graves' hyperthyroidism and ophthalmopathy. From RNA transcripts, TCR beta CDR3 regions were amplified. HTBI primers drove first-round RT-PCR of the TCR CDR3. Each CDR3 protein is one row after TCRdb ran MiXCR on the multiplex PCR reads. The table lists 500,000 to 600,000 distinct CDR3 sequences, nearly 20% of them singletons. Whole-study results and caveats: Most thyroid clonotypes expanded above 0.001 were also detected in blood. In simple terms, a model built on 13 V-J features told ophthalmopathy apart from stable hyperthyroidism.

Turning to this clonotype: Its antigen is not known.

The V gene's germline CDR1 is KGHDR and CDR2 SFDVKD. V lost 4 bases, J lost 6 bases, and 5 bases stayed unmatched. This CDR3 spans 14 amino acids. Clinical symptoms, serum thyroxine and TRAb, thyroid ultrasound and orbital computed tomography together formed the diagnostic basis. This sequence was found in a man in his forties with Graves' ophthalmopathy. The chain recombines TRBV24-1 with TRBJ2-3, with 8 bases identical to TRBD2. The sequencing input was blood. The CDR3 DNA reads TGTGCCACCAGTGAGTCGGGGGGGAGGGATACGCAGTATTTT. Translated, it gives CATSESGGRDTQYF.